This T cell receptor (beta chain) came from a study of T cells in Graves' hyperthyroidism and ophthalmopathy. At the level of the study: Peripheral blood was obtained at initial diagnosis, preceding any treatment.

Authors of the study amplified TCR beta CDR3 regions from RNA transcripts. Initially, a first-round RT-PCR of the TCR CDR3 employed the HTBI primer set. TCRdb independently ran MiXCR on the multiplex PCR reads; one entry per CDR3 protein. The sample records about 710,000 distinct CDR3 sequences, about 15% being singletons. The study's findings and limits: Expanded thyroid clonotypes (above 0.001) were mostly also found in blood.

Trimming stripped 5 bases from V and 3 bases from J, with 11 bases between. The CDR3 runs 13 residues. The V gene's germline CDR1 is LNHNV and CDR2 YYDKDF (reference sequence). On this clonotype itself: Its specificity is unknown.

The rearrangement joins TRBV15 to TRBJ2-7, with a possible D match to TRBD2 (5 bases). Input material: blood. The TCR comes from a man between 18 and 35 years old with Graves' hyperthyroidism. The CDR3 sequence: CATSWERNYEQYF. The CDR3 region has the DNA TGTGCCACCAGCTGGGAGCGGAACTACGAGCAGTACTTC.